The 13 T cell receptor beta chains listed next were all sequenced from one sample in a study of regulatory T cells in long-lasting Graves disease. Arm-PCR of CDR3 regions and iRepertoire HTBI primers were the basis on which TCR beta libraries were built. TCRdb fed the multiplex PCR reads into MiXCR, producing one record per CDR3 protein. The sample has approximately 350,000 distinct CDR3 sequences; roughly 20% are singletons. Time point reported: persistent/refractory GD, antithyroid drugs over 5 years with positive TRAb. PBMC-extracted RNA yielded the TCR library. The source was peripheral blood mononuclear cells (PBMCs), collected when the disease was refractory, from a patient treated with antithyroid drugs. Source of these receptors: a woman in her thirties or forties with Graves disease.

This clonotype showed up many times. This sequence joins TRBV11-1 and TRBJ2-5; 13 bases are shared with TRBD2. The CDR3 contains 16 residues. V shed 6 bases and J 5 bases; nucleotides not matched to a gene: 9. CDR1 and CDR2 from the germline V gene are SGHAT and FQDESV (reference sequence). The CDR3 sequence is CASRKTSGRIRETQYF. In nucleotides, the CDR3 is TGTGCCAGCAGGAAGACTAGCGGGAGGATCAGGGAGACCCAGTACTTC.

This sequence joins TRBV12-3 or TRBV12-4 and TRBJ1-5; TRBD1 might be the D (5 bases). This CDR3 comprises 16 residues. Trimming removed 6 bases from V and 4 bases from J, with 19 bases in between. CDR3 protein: CASRGTGTQGNQPQHF. CDR3 nucleotides: TGTGCCAGCAGGGGCACCGGGACTCAAGGGAATCAGCCCCAGCATTTT.

This clonotype was counted many times. J is TRBJ2-5 and V is TRBV10-3; the D is unclear. CDR3 length: 13 amino acids. Germline CDR1 and CDR2: ENHRY and SYGVKD. Trimming removed 0 bases from V and 5 bases from J, with 7 bases in between. The CDR3 region is CAISESWAETQYF. The CDR3 region has the DNA TGTGCCATCAGTGAGTCCTGGGCCGAGACCCAGTACTTC.

In the case of this clonotype: It may be a read error: a sequence one base away is much more abundant. Since the CDR3 does not end with the conserved phenylalanine or tryptophan, this likely comes from a read error. The chain uses TRBV5-1 and TRBJ2-7, with TRBD2 as a possible D gene (5 bases). Deletions cut 0 bases from V and 6 bases from J, with 13 bases between. Germline CDR1 SGHRS, CDR2 YFSETQ. CDR3 length: 14 residues. Here the CDR3 reads CASSLGTFVVEQYL. For the CDR3, the DNA is TGCGCCAGCAGCTTGGGGACTTTTGTCGTCGAGCAGTACCTC.

A word on this clonotype: A much larger clone is a single base away; this may be a read error. V is TRBV7-2 and J is TRBJ2-7; 7 bases align to TRBD2. The CDR3 is made up of 16 amino acids. The germline V gene encodes CDR1 SGHTA and CDR2 FQGNSA. CDR3 DNA: TGTGCCAGCAGCCTTGGGAGGGCCTTGGGGTCCTACGAGCAGTGCTTC. It specifies CASSLGRALGSYEQCF.

V gene TRBV2 combines with J gene TRBJ2-5; TRBD2 matches at 9 bases. V dropped 6 bases and J dropped 2; count of bases not matched to a gene: 13. The CDR3 is made up of 17 amino acids. The germline V gene has CDR1 SNHLY and CDR2 FYNNEI. The CDR3 sequence: CASRERASGTTQETQYF. As DNA, the CDR3 is TGTGCCAGCAGGGAGCGGGCTAGCGGGACCACTCAAGAGACCCAGTACTTC.

The sample holds a few counts of this clonotype. The chain is built from TRBV7-8 and TRBJ2-1; D not resolved. This CDR3 is 15 amino acids long. V lost 7 bases and J lost 0, with 13 bases in between. CDR1 and CDR2 from the germline V gene are SGHVS and FQNEAQ. The CDR3 is CASTISLSSYNEQFF. CDR3 bases: TGTGCCAGCACCATCTCCTTGAGCTCCTACAATGAGCAGTTCTTC.

This clonotype was detected only a few times. This rearrangement joins TRBV7-9 to TRBJ1-1; TRBD1 is a possible D gene (6 bases). Germline V CDR1 and CDR2: SEHNR, FQNEAQ (reference sequence). Trimming shortened V by 4 bases and J by 1 base, and 10 bases separated the two germline ends. There are 14 residues in the CDR3. CDR3 in DNA: TGTGCCAGCAGCTCGGCCAGGGGGAACACTGAAGCTTTCTTT. It encodes CASSSARGNTEAFF.

This clonotype has more than one count but fewer than ten. V and J are TRBV27 and TRBJ2-2; TRBD1 might be the D (6 bases). Trimming shortened V by 8 bases and J by 9 bases, and 16 bases separated the two germline ends. The germline gives CDR1 MNHEY, CDR2 SMNVEV (reference sequence). This CDR3 comprises 13 residues. CDR3 coding DNA: TGTGCCAGCGGTAAAAGGGGGACCAGGGAGCTGTTTTTT. Its translation is CASGKRGTRELFF.

Comment on this clonotype: At one boundary the junction diverges from the germline segment, which might be a read error. The rearrangement uses TRBV3-1 and TRBJ2-5, with TRBD1 identical over 8 bases. The CDR3 spans 16 residues. The germline V gene encodes CDR1 LGHDT and CDR2 YNNKEL (reference sequence). The chain's CDR3 is CASSQTGQGPQEAQYF. CDR3 nucleotide sequence: TGTGCCAGCAGCCAGACCGGACAGGGCCCCCAAGAGGCCCAGTACTTC.

CDR3: CASSQVGLMLAFF. In DNA form, the CDR3 reads TGCGCCAGCAGCCAAGTCGGGCTCATGTTAGCTTTCTTT. This chain joins TRBV4-1 and TRBJ1-1, with D uncertain. The germline V and J ends were trimmed by 1 base and 10 bases, with 13 bases remaining between them. This CDR3 comprises 13 residues. The germline V gene encodes CDR1 MGHRA and CDR2 YSYEKL.

This clonotype was seen only a few times. This rearrangement joins TRBV10-3 to TRBJ1-1, with 7 bases that match TRBD1. Trimming took 6 bases from V and 2 from J; bases not matched to a gene: 6. This CDR3 is 14 amino acids long. Germline assignment: CDR1 ENHRY and CDR2 SYGVKD. The CDR3, as DNA: TGTGCCATCAGGGAGGGGGCAATTAACACTGAAGCTTTCTTT. Its protein is CAIREGAINTEAFF.

This sequence joins TRBV11-1 and TRBJ2-7; either TRBD1 or TRBD2 may supply D (5 bases each). Per the germline V gene, CDR1 is SGHAT and CDR2 is FQDESV (reference sequence). The CDR3 is made up of 15 amino acids. The V end lost 5 bases, the J end lost 2 bases, and 16 bases lay between the germline ends. The CDR3 reads CASSQNLGVTYEQYF. The CDR3 nucleotides read TGTGCCAGCAGCCAAAATTTGGGGGTTACCTACGAGCAGTACTTC.